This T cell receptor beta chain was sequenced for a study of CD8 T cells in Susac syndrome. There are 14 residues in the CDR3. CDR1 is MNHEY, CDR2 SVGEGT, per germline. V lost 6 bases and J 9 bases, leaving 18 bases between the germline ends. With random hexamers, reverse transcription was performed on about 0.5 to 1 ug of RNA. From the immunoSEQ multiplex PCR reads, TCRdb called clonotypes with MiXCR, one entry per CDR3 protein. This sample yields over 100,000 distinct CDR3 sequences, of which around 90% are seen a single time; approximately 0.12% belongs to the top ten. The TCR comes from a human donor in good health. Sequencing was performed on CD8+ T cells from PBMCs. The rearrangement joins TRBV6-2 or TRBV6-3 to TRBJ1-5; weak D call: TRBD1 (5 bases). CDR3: CASRYTQGYRPQHF. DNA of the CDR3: TGTGCCAGCAGATACACGCAGGGTTATAGGCCCCAGCATTTT.